The 5 T cell receptor beta chains reported below all come from one sample, sequenced in a study of blood T cell repertoires in COVID-19. Method: immunoSEQ multiplex PCR; TCRdb's copy keeps in-frame clones and lacks some. The sample carries 200,000 to 250,000 clones, approximately 87% recorded once. The specimen was peripheral blood. The receptors here all came from a man aged 60-69 years who had recovered from COVID-19.

A few counts support this clone. The rearrangement joins TRBV3-1 (or the pseudogene TRBV3-2) to TRBJ2-7, with 7 bases fitting TRBD1. Germline CDR1 LGHDT, CDR2 YNNKEL (reference sequence). This CDR3 spans 13 amino acids. Trimming removed 6 bases from V and 3 bases from J; junction bases left unmatched: 5. CDR3 DNA sequence: TGTGCCAGCAGTCGTGACAGGGACTACGAGCAGTACTTC. Protein: CASSRDRDYEQYF.

The chain joins TRBV2 to TRBJ2-7; the D gene is possibly TRBD1 (6 bases). CDR1 and CDR2 from the germline V gene are SNHLY and FYNNEI. CDR3 length: 13 amino acids. V was shortened by 6 bases and J by 2 bases, with 11 bases between the two germline ends. In DNA form, the CDR3 reads TGTGCCAGCAGAGCGACAGGACCCTACGAGCAGTACTTC. Protein product: CASRATGPYEQYF.

The CDR3 protein is CASSFFGANVLTF. The CDR3 DNA is TGTGCCAGCAGCTTCTTTGGGGCCAACGTCCTGACTTTC. V and J are TRBV7-2 and TRBJ2-6; D is ambiguous. V shed 3 bases and J shed 3 bases, with 3 bases lying between them. The germline CDR1 and CDR2 sequences are SGHTA and FQGNSA. The CDR3 spans 13 residues.

The chain combines TRBV7-9 with TRBJ1-1, with D maybe TRBD1 (5 bases). Germline V gene data show CDR1 as SEHNR and CDR2 as FQNEAQ (reference sequence). With 4 bases removed from V and 6 bases from J, the gap between germline ends came to 18 bases. The CDR3 spans 15 residues. The CDR3 DNA sequence: TGTGCCAGCAGCTACATGGGGCCTCAGTTGTCTGAAGCTTTCTTT. Its protein is CASSYMGPQLSEAFF.

The chain recombines TRBV4-2 with TRBJ1-5, with 10 bases identical to TRBD1. The CDR3 loop spans 18 amino acids. The germline V gene has CDR1 LGHNA and CDR2 YNFKEQ. Losses at the gene ends were 0 bases for V and 6 bases for J; bases not matched to a gene: 11. Written as DNA, the CDR3 is TGTGCCAGCAGCCAAGATTTGACAGGGGGCGCAGGAGGTCAGCCCCAGCATTTT. This translates into CASSQDLTGGAGGQPQHF.